These 9 T cell receptor beta chains share one sample of origin, sequenced in a study of T cell repertoires in cytomegalovirus infection. TCRdb called the reads again in MiXCR, with one record for every CDR3 protein. Altogether hundreds of thousands of distinct CDR3 sequences are present, roughly 43% being singletons, with the ten largest covering around two fifths. Their antigen targets remain unknown. The specimen was cultured PBMCs, collected from culture after CMV antigen stimulation. All receptors come from a human donor in good health (CMV status not recorded). Some clones in this sample may be carry-over from other donors' samples.

The rearrangement joins TRBV27 to TRBJ2-7; D possibly matches TRBD1 or TRBD2 (5 bases each). Trimming took off 5 bases at V and 4 bases at J, with 18 bases between the two ends. CDR3 length: 15 amino acids. The germline CDR1 and CDR2 sequences are MNHEY and SMNVEV (reference sequence). CDR3 amino acids: CASSLRGAEVYEQYF. The CDR3 DNA follows: TGTGCCAGCAGTCTTCGGGGCGCAGAGGTTTACGAGCAGTACTTC.

This clonotype was seen a single time. The chain is built from TRBV12-3 or TRBV12-4 and TRBJ1-4; D is undetermined. V was clipped by 3 bases and J by 10 bases, with 12 bases between them. The CDR3 runs to 13 residues. The chain's CDR3 is CASSFEGVAKLFF. CDR3 nucleotides: TGTGCCAGCAGTTTTGAAGGAGTTGCAAAACTGTTTTTT.

This clonotype was recorded a few times. This rearrangement joins TRBV7-9 to TRBJ2-2; D perhaps matches TRBD2 (5 bases). Germline V gene sequence: CDR1 SEHNR, CDR2 FQNEAQ (reference sequence). The CDR3 runs to 15 residues. The V end lost 5 bases, the J end lost 2 bases, and 12 bases lay between the germline ends. As DNA, the CDR3 is TGTGCCAGCAGCGAGCGGCCACAAAACACCGGGGAGCTGTTTTTT. Its protein is CASSERPQNTGELFF. The variable domain in full, with the rest retrieved from reference TRBV7-9 and TRBJ2-2, is DTGVSQNPRHKITKRGQNVTFRCDPISEHNRLYWYRQTLGQGPEFLTYFQNEAQLEKSRLLSDRFSAERPKGSFSTLEIQRTEQGDSAMYLCASSERPQNTGELFFGEGSRLTVL.

The chain uses TRBV29-1 and TRBJ2-3, with TRBD1 identical over 8 bases. The CDR3 runs to 14 residues. Trimming removed 4 bases from V and 2 bases from J; junction bases left unmatched: 5. Germline values: CDR1 SQVTM, CDR2 ANQGSEA. The CDR3 DNA is TGCAGCGTTGCCGGGACAGGATTCACAGATACGCAGTATTTT. It specifies CSVAGTGFTDTQYF.

This sequence joins TRBV12-3 or TRBV12-4 and TRBJ2-5, with TRBD2 as a possible D gene (5 bases). The CDR3 sequence is 15 residues long. With 6 bases removed from V and 4 bases from J, the gap between germline ends came to 18 bases. DNA of the CDR3: TGTGCCAGCAGCATAACCGGCCCCGGAGGAGAGACCCAGTACTTC. This encodes CASSITGPGGETQYF.

This chain uses TRBV7-6 with TRBJ2-3, with no clear D. Germline assignment: CDR1 SGHVS and CDR2 FNYEAQ. This CDR3 region has 14 residues. V was shortened by 5 bases and J by 2 bases, with 11 bases between the two germline ends. The CDR3 reads CASSRAVSTDTQYF. CDR3 DNA: TGTGCCAGCAGCCGGGCGGTTTCCACAGATACGCAGTATTTT.

This clonotype was detected only a few times. The V gene is TRBV27, the J gene TRBJ2-5; tentative D call: TRBD2 (5 bases). The length of the CDR3 is 15 residues. CDR1 and CDR2 (germline): MNHEY, SMNVEV (reference sequence). V was clipped by 0 bases and J by 4 bases, with 12 bases between them. The CDR3 is CASSLSAAPGETQYF. In nucleotides, the CDR3 is TGTGCCAGCAGTTTATCAGCGGCCCCCGGAGAGACCCAGTACTTC.

The CDR3 sequence: CASSPGGVRDNEQFF. Written as DNA, the CDR3 is TGTGCCAGCAGCCCCGGGGGAGTAAGGGACAATGAGCAGTTCTTC. This chain connects TRBV5-3 to TRBJ2-1; TRBD2 might be the D (6 bases). TRBV5-3 qualifies as an ORF whose function is uncertain. There are 15 residues in the CDR3. V was pared by 8 bases and J by 5 bases, with 20 bases between.

The V and J genes are TRBV2 and TRBJ2-3; D gene uncertain. Germline CDR1 and CDR2: SNHLY and FYNNEI. V shed 6 bases and J shed 4 bases, with 11 bases lying between them. This CDR3 comprises 13 residues. The CDR3 here is CASSRLGPDTQYF. DNA for the CDR3: TGTGCCAGCAGCCGTCTTGGGCCAGATACGCAGTATTTT.